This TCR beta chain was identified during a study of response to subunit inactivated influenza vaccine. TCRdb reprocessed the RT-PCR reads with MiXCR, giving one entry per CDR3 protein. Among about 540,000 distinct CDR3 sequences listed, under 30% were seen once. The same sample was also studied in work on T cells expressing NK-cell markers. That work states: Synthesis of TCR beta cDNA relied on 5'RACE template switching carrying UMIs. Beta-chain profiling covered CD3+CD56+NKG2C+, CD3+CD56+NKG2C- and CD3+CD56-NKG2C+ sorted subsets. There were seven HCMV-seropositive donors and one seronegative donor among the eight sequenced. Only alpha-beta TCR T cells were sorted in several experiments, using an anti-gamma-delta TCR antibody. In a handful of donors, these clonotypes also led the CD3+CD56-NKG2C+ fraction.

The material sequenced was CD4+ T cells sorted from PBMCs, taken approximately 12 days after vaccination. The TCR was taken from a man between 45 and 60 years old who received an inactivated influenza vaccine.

The chain's CDR3 is CASTRRGANYEQYF. The CDR3 DNA follows: TGTGCCAGCACCAGACGGGGGGCTAACTACGAGCAGTACTTC. The chain uses TRBV2 and TRBJ2-7; maybe TRBD2 (7 bases). This CDR3 is built from 14 residues. V dropped 7 bases and J dropped 3 bases, with 16 bases sitting between them. CDR1 and CDR2 from the germline V gene are SNHLY and FYNNEI. Drawing the rest from reference TRBV2 and TRBJ2-7, the complete variable domain is EPEVTQTPSHQVTQMGQEVILRCVPISNHLYFYWYRQILGQKVEFLVSFYNNEISEKSEIFDDQFSVERPDGSNFTLKIRSTKLEDSAMYFCASTRRGANYEQYFGPGTRLTVT.